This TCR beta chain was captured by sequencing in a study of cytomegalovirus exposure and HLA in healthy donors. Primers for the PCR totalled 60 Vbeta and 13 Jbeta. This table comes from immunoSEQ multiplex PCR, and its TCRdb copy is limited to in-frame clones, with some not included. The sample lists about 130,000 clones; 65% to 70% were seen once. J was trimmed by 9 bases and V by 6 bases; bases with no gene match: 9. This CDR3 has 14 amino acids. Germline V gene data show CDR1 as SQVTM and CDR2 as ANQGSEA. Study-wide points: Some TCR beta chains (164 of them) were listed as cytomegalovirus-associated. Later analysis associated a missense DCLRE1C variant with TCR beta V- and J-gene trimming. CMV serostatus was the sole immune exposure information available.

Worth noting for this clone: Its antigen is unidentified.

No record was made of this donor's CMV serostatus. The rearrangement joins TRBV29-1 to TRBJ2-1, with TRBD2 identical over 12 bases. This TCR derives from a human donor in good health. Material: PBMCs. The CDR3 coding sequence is TGCAGCGTCCAGACTAGCGGGAGTCTTCGTGAGCAGTTCTTC. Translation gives CSVQTSGSLREQFF.